The subject of this entry is one T cell receptor (beta chain). Its cognate antigen is unknown. Trimming at V came to 2 bases and at J to 4 bases, leaving 7 bases not matched to a gene. Germline values: CDR1 MDHEN, CDR2 SYDVKM. The CDR3 is 17 amino acids. The data originate from a study of T cell responses to AZD1222 COVID-19 vaccine. Study-wide results and limits: Epitopes outside B.1.351 and B.1.1.7 mutated regions reportedly drew nearly half of spike TCRs. Donors were mostly white British, more females; clonal diversity possibly underestimated.

The repertoire was sequenced with immunoSEQ multiplex PCR; TCRdb's copy has only in-frame clones and lacks some. The sample carries about 150,000 clones, about 91% recorded once. The receptor's source is an adult who received the AZD1222 COVID-19 vaccine. The sample was peripheral blood, taken 28 days after the second AZD1222 dose. V gene TRBV28 combines with J gene TRBJ2-3; 12 bases map to TRBD2. CDR3 DNA: TGTGCCAGCAGTTTAATGGCTAGCGGGGGGGCAGCAGATACGCAGTATTTT. It translates to CASSLMASGGAADTQYF.